The entry that follows covers one TCR beta chain sequence. These data are taken from a study of blood T cell repertoires in COVID-19. The overall study: Sites in the United States, Italy and Spain provided acute and convalescent COVID-19 samples.

TCRdb keeps only in-frame clones here, not all; method: immunoSEQ multiplex PCR. The sample lists about 250,000 clones, more than 85% seen once, with 1.5% to 2% in the top ten. CDR3 size: 14 residues. CDR1 and CDR2 (germline): SGHKS, YYEKEE (reference sequence). With 4 bases removed from V and 2 bases from J, the gap between germline ends came to 12 bases. The sequence came from a woman aged 50 to 65 who had recovered from COVID-19. The chain recombines TRBV5-5 with TRBJ2-5; the D gene is possibly TRBD1 (6 bases). The material sequenced was PBMCs or T cells enriched from blood (not recorded which). This chain's CDR3 is CASSGGQNQETQYF. The CDR3 coding sequence is TGTGCCAGCAGCGGAGGACAGAATCAAGAGACCCAGTACTTC.